This entry is about one TCR beta chain. This sample was included in a study of Graves' ophthalmopathy and Graves' hyperthyroidism. J gave up 3 bases and V 10 bases, and 7 bases lay outside the gene matches. There are 13 residues in the CDR3. The germline gives CDR1 ENHRY, CDR2 SYGVKD. It was from more than 9 ml of fresh peripheral blood that the PBMCs came. Amplification of TCR beta CDR3 regions used RNA transcripts. RT-PCR in the first round used HTBI primers; a second-round multiplex PCR followed. TCRdb called the multiplex PCR reads again in MiXCR, with one record for every CDR3 protein. This table has around 660,000 distinct CDR3 sequences, roughly 41% appearing once.

The TCR originated in an adult man with Graves' ophthalmopathy. What was sequenced was peripheral blood. The chain uses TRBV10-3 and TRBJ1-1; TRBD1 agrees at 8 bases. The DNA of the CDR3 is TGTGCCAGCTACGACAGGGGCCACACTGAAGCTTTCTTT. This translates into CASYDRGHTEAFF.